This entry describes one T cell receptor beta chain. CDR1 and CDR2 (germline): MDHEN, SYDVKM. There are 14 residues in the CDR3. V was clipped by 4 bases and J by 4 bases, with 11 bases between them. The data stem from a study of blood T cell repertoires in COVID-19. Study details: The study drew acute and convalescent COVID-19 samples from the United States, Italy and Spain. PBMCs, B-cell-depleted T cells, or T cells were the source of the cDNA or gDNA that made up the material.

As originally analysed: Amplification of reference gene primers was used by the study to estimate nucleated cell counts. Repertoires were generated with immunoSEQ multiplex PCR, while TCRdb's copy carries only in-frame clones and drops some. That table is the source of V, J and clone size, and D and trimming were worked out from the DNA. The sample holds 97,000 or so clones; more than 80% are singletons and the top ten take 4.5%. This sequence originates from a human donor in a cohort sampled during active COVID-19. Material for sequencing was peripheral blood. The V call is TRBV28, the J call TRBJ2-1; D is undetermined. CDR3 loop: CASSSSGGYNEQFF. CDR3 nucleotides: TGTGCCAGCAGTTCCTCGGGTGGGTACAATGAGCAGTTCTTC.